Below are 23 T cell receptor beta chains sequenced from a single sample in a study of T cell repertoires in ileal Crohn's disease. Time point of the sample: neoterminal ileum biopsy at postoperative endoscopy, about 6 months after surgery. This table comes from immunoSEQ multiplex PCR, and its TCRdb copy is limited to in-frame clones, with some not included. The sample yields about 62,000 clones, 85% to 90% seen once. The sequencing sample was made of ileal tissue. The receptors were gathered from an adult with Crohn's disease.

This clone appeared a single time. The genes are TRBV2 and TRBJ1-1, with a possible D match to TRBD1 (5 bases). This CDR3 has 14 residues. The germline V and J ends were trimmed by 4 bases and 3 bases, with 12 bases remaining between them. The germline CDR1 and CDR2 sequences are SNHLY and FYNNEI. The CDR3 loop reads CASSGGDRYTEAFF. CDR3 nucleotides: TGTGCCAGCAGTGGCGGCGACAGATACACTGAAGCTTTCTTT.

V gene TRBV6-6 combines with J gene TRBJ2-7, with 8 bases aligning to TRBD1. The CDR3 runs 15 residues. Germline V gene lookup returns CDR1 MNHNY and CDR2 SVGAGI (reference sequence). J lost 6 bases, V lost 5 bases, and 12 bases had no gene match. The CDR3 DNA reads as TGTGCCAGCAGTCAAAACAGGGGGACGGGACTCGAGCAGTACTTC. It translates to CASSQNRGTGLEQYF.

The chain recombines TRBV15 with TRBJ2-5, with 7 bases that match TRBD1. The CDR3 is made up of 14 amino acids. Germline CDR1 is LNHNV and CDR2 is YYDKDF (reference sequence). Germline trimming cut 2 bases from V and 2 bases from J; bases unmatched to any gene: 2. CDR3 protein: CATSRTGEQETQYF. Written as DNA, the CDR3 is TGTGCCACCAGCAGAACAGGGGAACAAGAGACCCAGTACTTC.

The rearrangement joins TRBV7-9 to TRBJ2-7; D unresolved. This CDR3 spans 13 amino acids. Germline CDR1 SEHNR, CDR2 FQNEAQ (reference sequence). V lost 5 bases to trimming and J lost 3 bases, with 11 bases between them. The CDR3 spells CASSPPTVYEQYF. CDR3 nucleotides: TGTGCCAGCAGCCCCCCTACAGTCTACGAGCAGTACTTC.

This chain uses TRBV6-6 with TRBJ1-3; 7 bases agree with TRBD1. This CDR3 comprises 16 residues. Germline assignment: CDR1 MNHNY and CDR2 SVGAGI (reference sequence). With 5 bases clipped from V and 4 bases from J, the junction kept 11 bases outside the gene matches. The CDR3 spells CASSPRDRNLGNTIYF. CDR3 coding DNA: TGTGCCAGCAGTCCCCGGGACAGAAACTTGGGAAACACCATATATTTT.

The chain is built from TRBV2 and TRBJ1-5, with D tentatively TRBD1 (5 bases). The V and J ends lost 6 bases and 1 base respectively, with 13 bases between them. Germline lookup yields CDR1 SNHLY and CDR2 FYNNEI. The CDR3 has 15 residues. DNA for the CDR3: TGTGCCAGCAGCGGCCGGACAACCAGCAATCAGCCCCAGCATTTT. Translated: CASSGRTTSNQPQHF.

The chain links TRBV2 to TRBJ1-1, with a weak D call TRBD1 (5 bases). CDR3 length: 16 residues. Germline CDR1 and CDR2: SNHLY and FYNNEI. V shed 0 bases and J shed 3 bases, with 14 bases lying between them. The CDR3 coding sequence is TGTGCCAGCAGTGAAGCCTCGACAGTGACTTACACTGAAGCTTTCTTT. It is translated as CASSEASTVTYTEAFF.

This clone was found once. The chain recombines TRBV5-4 with TRBJ2-2; possible D gene TRBD1, 6 bases. The CDR3 consists of 16 residues. Germline-derived CDR1 and CDR2 are SGHNT and YYREEE (reference sequence). Trimming took 1 base from V and 5 from J, leaving 15 bases between them. The CDR3 protein is CASSLPRGLSTGELFF. The CDR3 DNA is TGTGCCAGCAGCTTGCCCAGGGGCTTGTCAACCGGGGAGCTGTTTTTT.

The chain uses TRBV19 and TRBJ1-4, with 11 bases matching TRBD1. Unmatched junction bases numbered 6, after V lost 0 bases and J lost 3 bases. The germline V gene has CDR1 LNHDA and CDR2 SQIVND (reference sequence). The CDR3 spans 18 residues. CDR3 coding DNA: TGTGCCAGTAGTATAGAGTCCGGGACAGGGGGACCTAATGAAAAACTGTTTTTT. Translating gives CASSIESGTGGPNEKLFF.

V and J are TRBV6-6 and TRBJ1-2, with 9 bases matching TRBD1. Germline CDR1 MNHNY, CDR2 SVGAGI (reference sequence). The CDR3 length is 14 residues. V trimming: 5 bases; J trimming: 2 bases; junction bases outside the gene matches: 3. CDR3: CASSPGTGNYGYTF. Written as DNA, the CDR3 is TGTGCCAGCAGTCCCGGGACAGGGAACTATGGCTACACCTTC.

The chain is built from TRBV7-8 and TRBJ1-1, with D hard to call. Trimming left V 4 bases short and J 4 bases short, with 19 bases between. The length of the CDR3 is 16 residues. CDR1 is SGHVS and CDR2 is FQNEAQ in the germline V gene. The CDR3 loop reads CASSSWLAGGITEAFF. The CDR3 bases are TGTGCCAGCAGCTCCTGGTTGGCAGGAGGAATCACTGAAGCTTTCTTT.

The chain joins TRBV5-1 to TRBJ2-7, with D possibly TRBD1 on 6 matching bases. Trimming took off 5 bases at V and 2 bases at J, with 11 bases between the two ends. This CDR3 is built from 13 residues. Germline-derived CDR1 and CDR2 are SGHRS and YFSETQ. CDR3 sequence (DNA): TGCGCCAGCAGATCAGGGGCTGCCTACGAGCAGTACTTC. It encodes CASRSGAAYEQYF.

The CDR3 DNA reads TGTGCCAGTAGTATTCTCGGCGGGCAGCCCCAGCATTTT. Translating gives CASSILGGQPQHF. This chain links TRBV19 with TRBJ1-5; D gene uncertain. The CDR3 consists of 13 residues. The germline V gene has CDR1 LNHDA and CDR2 SQIVND (reference sequence). Trimming pared 3 bases from V and 7 bases from J, leaving 10 bases between.

This clone was counted a single time. The rearrangement uses TRBV19 and TRBJ1-5; D uncertain. CDR1 is LNHDA, CDR2 SQIVND, per germline (reference sequence). With 3 bases removed from V and 5 bases from J, the gap between germline ends came to 14 bases. The CDR3 is made up of 15 amino acids. CDR3 nucleotide sequence: TGTGCCAGTAGTATGGGCCTCGGGGTGTATCAGCCCCAGCATTTT. Protein product: CASSMGLGVYQPQHF.

This chain joins TRBV10-3 and TRBJ2-3; D gene ambiguous. The CDR3 spans 12 residues. CDR1 and CDR2 (germline): ENHRY, SYGVKD. Between the trimmed V and J ends, which lost 5 bases and 10 bases, there was a span of 13 bases. The CDR3 nucleotides read TGTGCCATCAGTCAGGATGGTCGTGCGCAGTATTTT. Translating it yields CAISQDGRAQYF.

The chain is built from TRBV7-2 and TRBJ1-2; TRBD1 matches 7 bases. Per the germline V gene, CDR1 is SGHTA and CDR2 is FQGNSA. This CDR3 is built from 14 residues. After removal of 4 bases from V and 7 bases from J, the junction contained 9 bases not matched to a gene. The chain's CDR3 is CASSSPDRRPGYTF. In nucleotides, the CDR3 is TGTGCCAGCAGCTCCCCGGACAGGCGGCCTGGCTACACCTTC.

The gene calls are TRBV5-4 and TRBJ1-3; the match to TRBD1 covers 8 bases. The CDR3 sequence is 14 residues long. V lost 1 base and J lost 5; bases outside the gene matches: 2. Germline CDR1 reads SGHNT; CDR2 reads YYREEE (reference sequence). In DNA form, the CDR3 reads TGTGCCAGCAGCTTGCAGGGGGCAAGAAACACCATATATTTT. Residues: CASSLQGARNTIYF.

The V and J genes are TRBV11-2 and TRBJ2-3, with 8 bases aligning to TRBD2. J gave up 2 bases and V 5 bases, and 6 bases lay outside the gene matches. The CDR3 loop spans 15 amino acids. CDR1 is SGHAT, CDR2 FQNNGV, per germline. The DNA for the CDR3 is TGTGCCAGCAGCCCGAGCGGGGGAGCCACAGATACGCAGTATTTT. It translates to CASSPSGGATDTQYF.

This clone has more than one count but fewer than ten. The chain links TRBV5-6 to TRBJ1-2; no clear D gene. V was trimmed by 1 base and J by 3 bases, leaving 10 bases between them. CDR1 is SGHDT, CDR2 YYEEEE, per germline. This CDR3 spans 14 amino acids. The DNA of the CDR3 is TGTGCCAGCAGCTTGCCCGATCTAGACTATGGCTACACCTTC. Protein: CASSLPDLDYGYTF.

V usage is TRBV7-3 and J usage is TRBJ2-5; 15 bases agree with TRBD2. The J segment lost 4 bases and the V segment lost 3 bases, leaving 3 bases of the junction unmatched. Germline V gene sequence: CDR1 SGHTA, CDR2 FQGTGA. The CDR3 runs to 16 residues. The CDR3 loop reads CASSFGLAGGLETQYF. The CDR3 DNA is TGTGCCAGCAGCTTTGGACTAGCGGGAGGGTTAGAGACCCAGTACTTC.

The sample holds a few counts of this clone. The chain links TRBV29-1 to TRBJ2-1; D gene ambiguous. Germline assignment: CDR1 SQVTM and CDR2 ANQGSEA. The CDR3 is made up of 12 amino acids. V was clipped by 2 bases and J by 5 bases, with 7 bases between them. The DNA for the CDR3 is TGCAGCGTTGAATTAACGGACAATGAGCAGTTCTTC. The encoded protein is CSVELTDNEQFF.

The V gene is TRBV7-2, the J gene TRBJ2-7; 10 nucleotides agree with TRBD1. V shed 6 bases and J 4 bases; nucleotides not matched to a gene: 6. CDR1 and CDR2 (germline): SGHTA, FQGNSA. The length of the CDR3 is 14 residues. The CDR3 nucleotides read TGTGCCAGCAGGGCCGGGACAGGGGAGTACGAGCAGTACTTC. This codes for CASRAGTGEYEQYF.

The chain recombines TRBV18 with TRBJ2-5; perhaps TRBD1 as D (6 bases). This CDR3 comprises 15 residues. Germline lookup yields CDR1 KGHSH and CDR2 LQKENI. V lost 6 bases and J 5 bases, leaving 19 bases between the germline ends. Here the CDR3 reads CASSRTEGWLETQYF. The CDR3 coding sequence is TGTGCCAGCTCGCGGACAGAGGGGTGGCTGGAGACCCAGTACTTC.